This T cell receptor beta chain came from a study of shared clonotypes between healthy human individuals. The data were produced by immunoSEQ multiplex PCR, yet TCRdb's version contains in-frame clones alone and is incomplete. Of over a million clones detected, approximately 72% appear once; the ten largest clones hold approximately 1.5%. CDR3 length: 16 residues. Germline V lookup: CDR1 SGHVS, CDR2 FQNEAQ. Losses at the gene ends were 4 bases for V and 4 bases for J; bases not matched to a gene: 7. The specimen was memory CD4+ T cells sorted from blood. Documented subset: CD45RA-negative fraction. This receptor was obtained from a man in his late teens or twenties in good health. The V and J genes are TRBV7-8 and TRBJ2-1; 10 bases agree with TRBD2. This chain's CDR3 is CASSYPRAGGYNEQFF. The DNA for the CDR3 is TGTGCCAGCAGCTACCCGAGAGCGGGAGGGTACAATGAGCAGTTCTTC.